One and the same sample provided the 10 T cell receptor beta chains below, sequenced in a study of blood T cell repertoires in COVID-19. Using immunoSEQ multiplex PCR, the repertoire was profiled, and TCRdb retains in-frame clones only, with some absent. The sample contains about 270,000 clones, 90% of which appear only once. The sample was PBMCs or T cells enriched from blood (not recorded which). These receptors were obtained from a woman under 40 with acute COVID-19.

The gene calls are TRBV18 and TRBJ2-2, with TRBD2 matching over 13 bases. The CDR3 is 17 residues long. V gave up 0 bases and J gave up 2 bases; unmatched junction bases: 0. CDR1 is KGHSH, CDR2 LQKENI, per germline. CDR3 protein: CASSPPGLAGNTGELFF. CDR3 nucleotide sequence: TGTGCCAGCTCACCACCGGGACTAGCGGGAAACACCGGGGAGCTGTTTTTT.

The J gene is TRBJ2-1, the V gene TRBV15; 9 bases align to TRBD2. The CDR3 has 12 amino acids. CDR1 and CDR2 (germline): LNHNV, YYDKDF (reference sequence). V was pared by 2 bases and J by 10 bases, with 0 bases of the junction left unmatched. CDR3 DNA sequence: TGTGCCACCAGCAGACTAGCGGGGGAGCAGTTCTTC. This encodes CATSRLAGEQFF.

V is TRBV10-3 and J is TRBJ1-4, with 8 bases matching TRBD1. There are 14 residues in the CDR3. Germline V gene data show CDR1 as ENHRY and CDR2 as SYGVKD. J gave up 4 bases and V 3 bases, and 1 base lay outside the gene matches. CDR3 DNA sequence: TGTGCCATCAGTGACGGACAGGGTAATGAAAAACTGTTTTTT. Protein: CAISDGQGNEKLFF.

This sequence joins TRBV27 and TRBJ1-5; 7 nucleotides line up with TRBD1. Germline lookup yields CDR1 MNHEY and CDR2 SMNVEV (reference sequence). The CDR3 extends over 15 amino acids. V dropped 9 bases and J dropped 2; count of bases not matched to a gene: 10. In DNA form, the CDR3 reads TGTGCCAGTCAAGAGACAGGGTTGGGCAATCAGCCCCAGCATTTT. Protein sequence: CASQETGLGNQPQHF.

The J gene is TRBJ1-1, the V gene TRBV14; maybe TRBD1 (6 bases). Trimming took 1 base from V and 0 from J, leaving 21 bases between them. The CDR3 contains 19 residues. Germline-derived CDR1 and CDR2 are SGHDN and FVKESK. The CDR3 reads CASSQGSAILGALNTEAFF. The CDR3 region has the DNA TGTGCCAGCAGCCAAGGAAGTGCTATTCTGGGGGCGTTGAACACTGAAGCTTTCTTT.

This clone is a singleton in its sample. The chain is built from TRBV15 and TRBJ2-5; D gene uncertain. This CDR3 has 13 residues. Per the germline V gene, CDR1 is LNHNV and CDR2 is YYDKDF (reference sequence). V shed 0 bases and J shed 3 bases, with 5 bases lying between them. The CDR3 reads CATSRDVEETQYF. DNA for the CDR3: TGTGCCACCAGCAGAGACGTCGAAGAGACCCAGTACTTC.

In its sample, this clone was seen once. The V call is TRBV9, the J call TRBJ1-4; a weak D match, TRBD1 (6 bases). The CDR3 extends over 15 amino acids. V shed 4 bases and J shed 4 bases, with 14 bases lying between them. The V gene's germline CDR1 is SGDLS and CDR2 YYNGEE. The CDR3 coding sequence is TGTGCCAGCAGCCCCGGGGGGGCGTTTAATGAAAAACTGTTTTTT. Its protein product is CASSPGGAFNEKLFF. The whole variable domain, filled in from reference TRBV9 and TRBJ1-4, reads DSGVTQTPKHLITATGQRVTLRCSPRSGDLSVYWYQQSLDQGLQFLIQYYNGEERAKGNILERFSAQQFPDLHSELNLSSLELGDSALYFCASSPGGAFNEKLFFGSGTQLSVL.

The genes are TRBV11-2 and TRBJ2-5, with D possibly being TRBD1 (5 bases). V was clipped by 5 bases and J by 5 bases, with 15 bases between them. The germline V gene has CDR1 SGHAT and CDR2 FQNNGV. The CDR3 is 14 amino acids. The CDR3 spells CASSHIRVQETQYF. CDR3 sequence (DNA): TGTGCCAGCAGCCATATCAGGGTTCAGGAGACCCAGTACTTC.

J is TRBJ1-4 and V is TRBV10-3, with a possible D match to TRBD1 (5 bases). This CDR3 has 12 amino acids. Trimming removed 7 bases from V and 6 bases from J, with 9 bases in between. The germline V gene encodes CDR1 ENHRY and CDR2 SYGVKD. CDR3 loop: CAIKGNDEKLFF. CDR3 in DNA: TGTGCCATCAAGGGGAACGATGAAAAACTGTTTTTT.

This clone was seen once. The gene calls are TRBV11-2 and TRBJ2-7; the D is unclear. The CDR3 extends over 14 amino acids. Germline V gives CDR1 SGHAT, CDR2 FQNNGV. The V gene lost 1 base and the J gene lost 3 bases, with 10 bases spanning the gap. CDR3 loop: CASSLGVGDYEQYF. In nucleotides, the CDR3 is TGTGCCAGCAGCTTAGGGGTTGGAGACTACGAGCAGTACTTC.